The 31 T cell receptor beta chains reported below all come from one sample, sequenced in a study of OX40 agonist ivuxolimab in advanced cancers. Clones were read by immunoSEQ multiplex PCR, and TCRdb kept only the in-frame ones, dropping some. The sample yields some 85,000 clones, around 90% seen once. Sequences were derived from CD4+ or CD8+ T cells sorted from blood, sampled in a trial of the OX40 agonist ivuxolimab. These receptors were taken from an adult with an advanced solid tumor such as melanoma, head and neck, liver or kidney cancer.

Of note for this clone: Likely a read error: the CDR3 ends without its conserved phenylalanine or tryptophan. V and J are TRBV30 and TRBJ1-2; possibly TRBD1 for D (6 bases). With 4 bases removed from V and 4 bases from J, the gap between germline ends came to 19 bases. The CDR3 spans 15 residues. The germline V gene encodes CDR1 GTSNPN and CDR2 SVGIG (reference sequence). This CDR3 is CAWKKQGFGSYGYTL. As DNA, the CDR3 is TGTGCCTGGAAGAAACAGGGTTTTGGGAGCTATGGCTACACCCTC.

This clone is judged large (0.1 to 1%). The chain has TRBV19 and TRBJ1-3; the D gene is possibly TRBD1 (6 bases). The CDR3 length is 14 residues. Germline assignment: CDR1 LNHDA and CDR2 SQIVND (reference sequence). Trimming took off 7 bases at V and 1 base at J, with 11 bases between the two ends. In nucleotides, the CDR3 is TGTGCCAGTAAATCGGGGGCTTCTGGAAACACCATATATTTT. Its translation: CASKSGASGNTIYF. Full variable domain (rest looked up from reference TRBV19 and TRBJ1-3): DGGITQSPKYLFRKEGQNVTLSCEQNLNHDAMYWYRQDPGQGLRLIYYSQIVNDFQKGDIAEGYSVSREKKESFPLTVTSAQKNPTAFYLCASKSGASGNTIYFGEGSWLTVV.

This rearrangement joins TRBV4-1 to TRBJ2-2; 11 bases are a match to TRBD2. CDR1 MGHRA and CDR2 YSYEKL come from the germline V gene. The CDR3 is made up of 17 amino acids. The V segment lost 0 bases and the J segment 6 bases; nucleotides outside the gene matches: 6. The CDR3 loop reads CASSQDEGLAGAGELFF. Here the CDR3 DNA reads TGCGCCAGCAGCCAAGATGAAGGACTAGCGGGCGCCGGGGAGCTGTTTTTT.

This CDR3 is CASSSAGASGANVLTF. The CDR3 DNA reads TGTGCCAGCAGTTCGGCAGGGGCGTCGGGGGCCAACGTCCTGACTTTC. This chain joins TRBV28 and TRBJ2-6; a weak D match, TRBD1 (6 bases). V was pared by 4 bases and J by 4 bases, with 14 bases between. CDR1 is MDHEN and CDR2 is SYDVKM in the germline V gene. The CDR3 covers 16 residues.

The chain carries TRBV6-4 and TRBJ1-5, with D maybe TRBD1 (5 bases). Between the trimmed V and J ends, which lost 3 bases and 10 bases, there was a span of 13 bases. The CDR3 length is 13 residues. Germline CDR1 and CDR2: MRHNA and SNTAGT. CDR3 in amino acids: CASSDFETGPQHF. The CDR3 DNA reads TGTGCCAGCAGTGATTTCGAAACAGGACCCCAGCATTTT.

J is TRBJ1-6 and V is TRBV2, with D unclear. Germline CDR1 SNHLY, CDR2 FYNNEI. The CDR3 is 14 residues long. The germline V and J ends were trimmed by 7 bases and 9 bases, with 16 bases remaining between them. The CDR3, as DNA: TGTGCCAGCAAGAAGACCCTTTTGGGTTCACCCCTCCACTTT. It yields the protein CASKKTLLGSPLHF.

The gene calls are TRBV19 and TRBJ1-2; D not certain. V was clipped by 2 bases and J by 8 bases, with 12 bases between them. This CDR3 has 13 residues. Germline CDR1 LNHDA, CDR2 SQIVND (reference sequence). The CDR3 nucleotides are TGTGCCAGTAGTATAAAGACCCGGGAAGGCTACACCTTC. Translation: CASSIKTREGYTF.

The chain is built from TRBV7-3 and TRBJ2-3, with D possibly being TRBD1 (6 bases). V was clipped by 4 bases and J by 0 bases, with 20 bases between them. This CDR3 comprises 18 residues. Germline V gives CDR1 SGHTA, CDR2 FQGTGA. In nucleotides, the CDR3 is TGTGCCAGCAGCTCGGGGATGGGGGACACTTATAGCACAGATACGCAGTATTTT. Its protein product is CASSSGMGDTYSTDTQYF.

The genes are TRBV15 and TRBJ2-7; D unresolved. The CDR3 extends over 15 amino acids. The V and J ends lost 0 bases and 0 bases respectively, with 9 bases between them. In germline, CDR1 is LNHNV, CDR2 YYDKDF (reference sequence). CDR3 sequence: CATSRDLSFSYEQYF. Written as DNA, the CDR3 is TGTGCCACCAGCAGAGATCTGTCATTCTCCTACGAGCAGTACTTC.

The J gene is TRBJ2-1, the V gene TRBV5-5, with 9 bases fitting TRBD2. Trimming took 0 bases from V and 12 from J; bases not matched to a gene: 7. Germline CDR1 reads SGHKS; CDR2 reads YYEKEE (reference sequence). This CDR3 region has 14 residues. The CDR3 region has the DNA TGTGCCAGCAGCTTGGGACTAGCGGCGGCGAGGCAGTTCTTC. Its protein is CASSLGLAAARQFF.

The V call is TRBV23-1, the J call TRBJ2-7, with 7 bases matching TRBD1. TRBV23-1 counts as an open reading frame of uncertain function. This CDR3 is built from 18 residues. Trimming at V came to 0 bases and at J to 2 bases, leaving 13 bases not matched to a gene. Written as DNA, the CDR3 is TGCGCCAGCAGTCAATCATCGGGTTTAGGGACAGATACCTACGAGCAGTACTTC. Its translation is CASSQSSGLGTDTYEQYF.

This chain connects TRBV30 to TRBJ2-6; either TRBD1 or TRBD2 may supply D (6 bases each). The CDR3 is 13 residues long. Trimming removed 5 bases at V and 2 bases at J, with 7 bases between. The germline V gene encodes CDR1 GTSNPN and CDR2 SVGIG (reference sequence). In DNA form, the CDR3 reads TGTGCCTGGGGGGGGCCTGGGGCCAACGTCCTGACTTTC. Encoded protein: CAWGGPGANVLTF.

The V gene is TRBV16, the J gene TRBJ2-5, with no clear D. V lost 1 base to trimming and J lost 3 bases, with 12 bases between them. The CDR3 has 15 amino acids. Germline CDR1 KGHSY, CDR2 FQNENV. The CDR3, as DNA: TGTGCCAGCAGCCAATTGGGCGTGATGGAAGAGACCCAGTACTTC. Amino acid sequence: CASSQLGVMEETQYF.

The chain uses TRBV9 and TRBJ2-3, with a tentative D call TRBD1 (6 bases). CDR1 and CDR2 from the germline V gene are SGDLS and YYNGEE. This CDR3 has 15 amino acids. With 2 bases removed from V and 4 bases from J, the gap between germline ends came to 14 bases. The CDR3 nucleotides read TGTGCCAGCAGCGTTTGGGGGCTCGAATCAGATACGCAGTATTTT. Translation: CASSVWGLESDTQYF.

J is TRBJ2-3 and V is TRBV6-4, with D possibly being TRBD1 (6 bases). V gave up 2 bases and J gave up 11 bases, with 11 bases separating them. This CDR3 spans 12 amino acids. The V gene's germline CDR1 is MRHNA and CDR2 SNTAGT. The CDR3 DNA sequence: TGTGCCAGCAGTGACGCAGGGGCAAGGCAGTATTTT. It translates to CASSDAGARQYF.

The rearrangement joins TRBV5-4 to TRBJ2-1, with D perhaps TRBD2 (6 bases). From germline, CDR1 is SGHNT and CDR2 YYREEE (reference sequence). This CDR3 region has 14 residues. The V and J ends lost 6 bases and 4 bases respectively, with 14 bases between them. The chain's CDR3 is CASKGRDGYNEQFF. CDR3 nucleotides: TGTGCCAGCAAGGGGCGGGACGGGTACAATGAGCAGTTCTTC.

The rearrangement links TRBV5-1 to TRBJ2-5; 10 bases map to TRBD1. The CDR3 has 16 residues. The V gene end was trimmed by 0 bases and the J gene end by 4 bases; junction bases not matched to a gene: 6. Germline values: CDR1 SGHRS, CDR2 YFSETQ. The CDR3 sequence is CASSLVQTGGRETQYF. The CDR3 DNA is TGCGCCAGCAGCTTGGTGCAGACAGGGGGCCGAGAGACCCAGTACTTC.

The chain uses TRBV18 and TRBJ1-4; D unresolved. The CDR3 has 15 residues. V shed 6 bases and J shed 3 bases, with 14 bases lying between them. Per germline, CDR1 KGHSH and CDR2 LQKENI. The CDR3 DNA reads TGTGCCAGCTCCCGCCTGGGGAGCGCTAATGAAAAACTGTTTTTT. This codes for CASSRLGSANEKLFF.

This chain links TRBV6-5 with TRBJ1-4; D is undetermined. This CDR3 contains 15 residues. V dropped 2 bases and J dropped 5 bases, with 12 bases sitting between them. The germline CDR1 and CDR2 sequences are MNHEY and SVGAGI. DNA for the CDR3: TGTGCCAGCAGTTACCCCGAGCCCCTAAATGAAAAACTGTTTTTT. Its translation is CASSYPEPLNEKLFF.

V usage is TRBV30 and J usage is TRBJ2-7; D gene unclear. CDR1 is GTSNPN and CDR2 is SVGIG in the germline V gene (reference sequence). There are 12 residues in the CDR3. The germline V and J ends were trimmed by 0 bases and 9 bases, with 12 bases remaining between them. CDR3: CAWSVTTIGQYF. The DNA for the CDR3 is TGTGCCTGGAGTGTAACCACTATCGGGCAGTACTTC.

V is TRBV5-1 and J is TRBJ1-1; tentative D call: TRBD1 (5 bases). The CDR3 runs 15 residues. Germline V gene data show CDR1 as SGHRS and CDR2 as YFSETQ. Trimming took 3 bases from V and 2 from J, leaving 14 bases between them. In DNA, the CDR3 is TGCGCCAGCAGCTCAATGGGGACTACCAACACTGAAGCTTTCTTT. Its translation is CASSSMGTTNTEAFF.

V and J are TRBV9 and TRBJ2-7; 9 bases match TRBD1. The CDR3 has 14 residues. Germline loops: CDR1 SGDLS, CDR2 YYNGEE. Germline trimming cut 3 bases from V and 2 bases from J; bases unmatched to any gene: 3. CDR3 DNA sequence: TGTGCCAGCAGCGCGGGACAGGGAACCTACGAGCAGTACTTC. Translation: CASSAGQGTYEQYF.

The V gene is TRBV10-3, the J gene TRBJ1-3, with 7 nucleotides matching TRBD1. Germline CDR1 and CDR2: ENHRY and SYGVKD. The junction had 7 bases not matched to a gene; V was cut back by 9 bases and J by 8 bases. The length of the CDR3 is 12 residues. The CDR3 loop reads CAIEGQADTIYF. In DNA form, the CDR3 reads TGTGCCATAGAAGGACAGGCTGACACCATATATTTT.

The genes are TRBV7-9 and TRBJ2-2; 7 bases line up with TRBD1. V was clipped by 6 bases and J by 3 bases; unmatched bases: 4. The CDR3 is made up of 14 amino acids. Germline V gene lookup returns CDR1 SEHNR and CDR2 FQNEAQ (reference sequence). For the CDR3, the DNA is TGTGCCAGCAGGAAACAGGGGCACACCGGGGAGCTGTTTTTT. Residues: CASRKQGHTGELFF.

This chain joins TRBV29-1 and TRBJ1-1; D unclear. CDR1 and CDR2 (germline): SQVTM, ANQGSEA. The CDR3 sequence is 12 residues long. Trimming cost V 7 bases and J 4 bases, with 13 bases left between them. The CDR3 DNA reads as TGCAGCGGCGGAGGGTTGGCCACTGAAGCTTTCTTT. This encodes CSGGGLATEAFF.

This chain joins TRBV7-9 and TRBJ1-4; a weak D match, TRBD1 (5 bases). Trimming pared 5 bases from V and 8 bases from J, leaving 18 bases between. In germline, CDR1 is SEHNR, CDR2 FQNEAQ (reference sequence). This CDR3 region has 15 residues. CDR3 loop: CASSPRGHEEEKLFF. The CDR3, as DNA: TGTGCCAGCAGCCCGCGCGGACACGAGGAGGAAAAACTGTTTTTT.

This clone was observed once. The chain carries TRBV28 and TRBJ2-7; perhaps TRBD2 as D (6 bases). V lost 6 bases to trimming and J lost 6 bases, with 12 bases between them. Germline V gene data show CDR1 as MDHEN and CDR2 as SYDVKM. This CDR3 is 12 amino acids long. The CDR3 region has the DNA TGTGCCAGCAGGTTCGGGGGTGGCGAGCAGTACTTC. This encodes CASRFGGGEQYF.

The chain has TRBV28 and TRBJ2-4; D perhaps matches TRBD2 (5 bases). The CDR3 is 16 amino acids. V was clipped by 6 bases and J by 3 bases, with 18 bases between them. Germline CDR1 and CDR2: MDHEN and SYDVKM. The CDR3 DNA is TGTGCCAGCAGGTCGGGGTATCATCGGGACAAAAACATTCAGTACTTC. Residues: CASRSGYHRDKNIQYF. The whole variable domain, remainder taken from reference TRBV28 and TRBJ2-4, is DVKVTQSSRYLVKRTGEKVFLECVQDMDHENMFWYRQDPGLGLRLIYFSYDVKMKEKGDIPEGYSVSREKKERFSLILESASTNQTSMYLCASRSGYHRDKNIQYFGAGTRLSVL.

The gene calls are TRBV7-2 and TRBJ2-3, with unresolved D. The CDR3 is 11 amino acids. Germline values: CDR1 SGHTA, CDR2 FQGNSA. V was clipped by 5 bases and J by 1 base, with 1 base between them. For the CDR3, the DNA is TGTGCCAGCAGCCGCACAGATACGCAGTATTTT. It yields the protein CASSRTDTQYF.

The V call is TRBV4-1, the J call TRBJ1-5; tentative D call: TRBD1 (5 bases). Germline V gives CDR1 MGHRA, CDR2 YSYEKL. The ends were cut back, 0 bases at V and 5 bases at J, with 11 bases in the middle. The CDR3 is 15 residues long. CDR3: CASSQERGGYQPQHF. The CDR3 DNA sequence: TGCGCCAGCAGCCAAGAGAGGGGCGGCTATCAGCCCCAGCATTTT.

The chain is built from TRBV30 and TRBJ2-7; possibly TRBD1 for D (5 bases). Germline values: CDR1 GTSNPN, CDR2 SVGIG (reference sequence). V was trimmed by 0 bases and J by 3 bases, leaving 9 bases between them. CDR3 length: 13 residues. This chain's CDR3 is CAWSVLQGYEQYF. For the CDR3, the DNA is TGTGCCTGGAGTGTATTGCAGGGCTACGAGCAGTACTTC.